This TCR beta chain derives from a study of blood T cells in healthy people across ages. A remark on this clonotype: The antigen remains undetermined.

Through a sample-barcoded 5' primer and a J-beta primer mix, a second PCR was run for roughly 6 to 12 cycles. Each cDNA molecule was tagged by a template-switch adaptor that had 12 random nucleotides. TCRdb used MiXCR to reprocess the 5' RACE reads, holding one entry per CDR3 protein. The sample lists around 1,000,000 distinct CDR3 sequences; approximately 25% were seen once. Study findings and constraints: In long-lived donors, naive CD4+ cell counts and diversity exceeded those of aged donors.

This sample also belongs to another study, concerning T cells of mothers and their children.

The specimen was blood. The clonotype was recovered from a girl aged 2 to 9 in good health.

In DNA form, the CDR3 reads TGTGCCAGCAGCTGGGAGCCACGGACCTTACTCTACGAGCAGTACTTC. Its protein is CASSWEPRTLLYEQYF. The rearrangement joins TRBV5-8 to TRBJ2-5, with D possibly matching TRBD2 (5 bases). The J call may be incorrect, as the DNA end agrees better with TRBJ2-7. CDR1 and CDR2 (germline): SGHTS, YDEGEE. This CDR3 spans 16 amino acids.